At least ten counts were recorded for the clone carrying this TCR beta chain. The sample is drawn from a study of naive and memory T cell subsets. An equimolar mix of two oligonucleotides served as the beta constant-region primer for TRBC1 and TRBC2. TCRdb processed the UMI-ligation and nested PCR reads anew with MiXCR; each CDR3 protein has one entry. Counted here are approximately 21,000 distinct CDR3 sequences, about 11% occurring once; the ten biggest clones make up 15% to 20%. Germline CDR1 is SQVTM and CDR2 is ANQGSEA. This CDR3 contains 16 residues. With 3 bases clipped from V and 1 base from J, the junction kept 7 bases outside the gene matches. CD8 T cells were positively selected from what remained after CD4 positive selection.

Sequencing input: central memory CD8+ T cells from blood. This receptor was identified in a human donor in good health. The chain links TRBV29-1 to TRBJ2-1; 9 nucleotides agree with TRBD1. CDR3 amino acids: CSVDGSGQGSYNEQFF. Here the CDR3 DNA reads TGCAGCGTTGACGGGTCGGGACAGGGATCCTACAATGAGCAGTTCTTC.